A single T cell receptor beta chain is shown here with its context. The data derive from a study of blood T cell repertoires in COVID-19. Across the whole study: COVID-19 samples from acute and convalescent phases originated in the United States, Italy and Spain. The analysed material was cDNA or gDNA that came from T cells, B-cell-depleted T cells, or PBMCs.

The length of the CDR3 is 12 residues. The germline V and J ends were trimmed by 4 bases and 5 bases, with 11 bases remaining between them. In germline, CDR1 is SQVTM, CDR2 ANQGSEA. In the original processing: It was from reference gene primer amplification that nucleated cell counts were estimated. Measured with immunoSEQ multiplex PCR; TCRdb has only the in-frame clones, and not every one. The DNA was the basis for D and trimming; V, J and clone size are from that table. The table shows some 270,000 clones, with roughly 87% occurring only once. The chain is built from TRBV29-1 and TRBJ2-5, with D tentatively TRBD1 (6 bases). The material sequenced was peripheral blood. This clonotype was obtained from a woman in her thirties or forties who had recovered from COVID-19. The CDR3 spells CSVANQGETQYF. The CDR3 nucleotides read TGCAGCGTTGCTAACCAGGGGGAGACCCAGTACTTC.